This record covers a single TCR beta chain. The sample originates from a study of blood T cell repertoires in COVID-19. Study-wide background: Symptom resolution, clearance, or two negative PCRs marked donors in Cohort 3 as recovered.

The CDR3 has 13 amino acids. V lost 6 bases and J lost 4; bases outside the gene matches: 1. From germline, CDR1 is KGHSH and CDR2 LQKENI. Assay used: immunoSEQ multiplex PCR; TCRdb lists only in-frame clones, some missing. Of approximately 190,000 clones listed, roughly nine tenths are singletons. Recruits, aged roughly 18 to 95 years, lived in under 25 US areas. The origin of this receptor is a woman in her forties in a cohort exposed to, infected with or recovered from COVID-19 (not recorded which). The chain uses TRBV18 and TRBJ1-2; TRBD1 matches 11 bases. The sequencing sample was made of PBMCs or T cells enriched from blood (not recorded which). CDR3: CASSGTGGYGYTF. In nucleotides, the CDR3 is TGTGCCAGCTCCGGGACAGGGGGCTATGGCTACACCTTC.